The T cell receptor beta chain described here comes from a study of cytomegalovirus exposure and HLA in healthy donors. Study-wide background: There were about 86 million unique TCRs (from HLA-typed donors) in an early data release. The Caucasian-associated ancestry cluster held roughly 81% of approximately 400 genotyped donors.

V trimming: 1 base; J trimming: 3 bases; junction bases outside the gene matches: 6. In germline, CDR1 is SQVTM, CDR2 ANQGSEA. CDR3 size: 15 residues. The PCR employed 60 Vbeta primers together with 13 Jbeta primers. Libraries were prepared by immunoSEQ multiplex PCR; TCRdb keeps only in-frame clonotypes and omits some of them. The sample has under 250,000 clones; roughly 85% are singletons. As regards this clone: Antigen specificity is unknown.

Study results and limitations: DRB1 showed the most TCR associations and HLA-C the fewest in a later analysis, as rates varied by HLA locus. Presence/absence analysis assumed near-uniform sequencing depth across donors.

The chain joins TRBV29-1 to TRBJ2-3; 8 bases map to TRBD2. Specimen: PBMCs. The receptor's source is a woman aged 50 to 60 in good health and CMV-seronegative. In nucleotides, the CDR3 is TGCAGCGTTGAAGGAACTAGCGGATCAACAGATACGCAGTATTTT. Translating gives CSVEGTSGSTDTQYF.